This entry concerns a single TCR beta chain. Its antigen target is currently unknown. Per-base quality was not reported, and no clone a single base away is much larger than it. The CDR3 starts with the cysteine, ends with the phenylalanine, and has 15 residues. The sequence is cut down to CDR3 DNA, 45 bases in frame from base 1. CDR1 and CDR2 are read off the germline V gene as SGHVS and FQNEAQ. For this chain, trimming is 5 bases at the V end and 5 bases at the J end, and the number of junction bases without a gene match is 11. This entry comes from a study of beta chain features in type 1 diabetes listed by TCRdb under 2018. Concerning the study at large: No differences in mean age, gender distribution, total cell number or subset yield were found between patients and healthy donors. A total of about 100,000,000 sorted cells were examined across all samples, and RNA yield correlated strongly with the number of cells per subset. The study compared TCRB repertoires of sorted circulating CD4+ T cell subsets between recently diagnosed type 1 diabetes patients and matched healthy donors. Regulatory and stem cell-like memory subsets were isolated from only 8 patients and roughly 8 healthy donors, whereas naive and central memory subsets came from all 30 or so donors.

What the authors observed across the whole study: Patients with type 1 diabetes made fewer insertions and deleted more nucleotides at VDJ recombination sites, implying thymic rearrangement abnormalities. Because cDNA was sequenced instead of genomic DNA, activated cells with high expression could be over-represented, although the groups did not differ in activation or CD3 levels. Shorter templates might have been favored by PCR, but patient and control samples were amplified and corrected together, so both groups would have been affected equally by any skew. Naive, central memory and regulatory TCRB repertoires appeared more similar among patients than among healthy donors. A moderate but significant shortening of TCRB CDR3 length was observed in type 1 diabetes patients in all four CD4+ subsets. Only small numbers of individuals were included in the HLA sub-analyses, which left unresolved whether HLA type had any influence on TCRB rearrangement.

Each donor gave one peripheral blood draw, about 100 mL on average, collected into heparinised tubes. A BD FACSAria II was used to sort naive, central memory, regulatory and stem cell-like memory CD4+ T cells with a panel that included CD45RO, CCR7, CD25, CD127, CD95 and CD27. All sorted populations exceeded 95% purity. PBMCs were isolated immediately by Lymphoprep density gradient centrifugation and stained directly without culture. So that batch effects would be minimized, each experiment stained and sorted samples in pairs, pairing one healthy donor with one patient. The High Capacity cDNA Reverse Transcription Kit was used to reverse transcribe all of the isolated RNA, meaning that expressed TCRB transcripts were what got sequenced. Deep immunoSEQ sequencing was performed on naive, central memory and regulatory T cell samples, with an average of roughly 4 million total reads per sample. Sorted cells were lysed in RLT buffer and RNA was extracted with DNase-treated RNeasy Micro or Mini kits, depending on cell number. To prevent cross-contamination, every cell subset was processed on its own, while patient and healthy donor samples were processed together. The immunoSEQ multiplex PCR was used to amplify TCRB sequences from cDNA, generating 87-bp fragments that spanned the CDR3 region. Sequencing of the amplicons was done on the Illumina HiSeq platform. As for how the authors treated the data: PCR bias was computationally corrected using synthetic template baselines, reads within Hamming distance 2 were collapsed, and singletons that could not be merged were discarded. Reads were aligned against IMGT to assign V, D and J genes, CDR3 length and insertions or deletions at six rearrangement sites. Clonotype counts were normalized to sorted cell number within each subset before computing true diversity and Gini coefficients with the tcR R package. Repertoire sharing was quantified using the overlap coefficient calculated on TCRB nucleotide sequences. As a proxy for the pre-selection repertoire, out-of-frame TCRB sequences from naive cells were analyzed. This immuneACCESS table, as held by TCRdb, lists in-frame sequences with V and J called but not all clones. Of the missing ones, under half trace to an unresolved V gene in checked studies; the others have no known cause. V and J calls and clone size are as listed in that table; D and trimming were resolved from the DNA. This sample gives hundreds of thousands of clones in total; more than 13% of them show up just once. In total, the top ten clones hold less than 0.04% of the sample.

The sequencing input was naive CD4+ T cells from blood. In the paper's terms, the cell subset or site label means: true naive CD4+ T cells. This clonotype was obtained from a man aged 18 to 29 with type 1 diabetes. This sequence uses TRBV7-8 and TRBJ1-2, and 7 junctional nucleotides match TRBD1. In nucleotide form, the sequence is TGTGCCAGCAGCATCAGTCGGGACAGCCTTTATGGCTACACCTTC. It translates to CASSISRDSLYGYTF.